The clone carrying this T cell receptor beta chain has ten or more counts. No antigen is known for it. This specimen belongs to a study of T cell repertoires in cytomegalovirus infection. Study-level findings and limits: CMV-specific TCR beta clonotypes restricted by HLA-C dominated the ex vivo response.

Germline V gives CDR1 DFQATT, CDR2 SNEGSKA (reference sequence). The V and J ends lost 3 bases and 6 bases, in that order; junction bases with no gene match: 7. CDR3 length equals 14 residues. In TCRdb, the reads were re-called with MiXCR into one record per CDR3 protein. The sample records roughly 76,000 distinct CDR3 sequences, more than 3% being singletons. Source material: PBMCs. The sequence derives from a human donor in good health (CMV status not recorded). Some clones in this sample may be carry-over from other donors' samples. The chain employs TRBV20-1 and TRBJ2-3, with 9 bases fitting TRBD2. DNA of the CDR3: TGCAGTGCTAGGCGGCGCGGGGGGGGGGATACGCAGTATTTT. Translated, it gives CSARRRGGGDTQYF.